This T cell receptor beta chain was captured by sequencing in a study of blood T cells in healthy people across ages. Study-wide points: Estimates of diversity drawn from one million T cells were considered underestimates.

Notes on this clonotype: The antigen is undetermined.

Those donating, healthy Caucasian individuals from Russia, were aged roughly 6 to 95. The CDR3 is 13 residues long. From germline, CDR1 is MDHEN and CDR2 SYDVKM. The V end was cut by 5 bases, the J end by 1 base, with 9 bases between. With a J-beta primer mix and a sample-barcoded 5' primer, a second PCR ran 7 to 11 cycles. TCRdb reprocessed the 5' RACE reads via MiXCR and lists one record per CDR3 protein. This sample has about 380,000 distinct CDR3 sequences, with 52% found just once. The sequencing sample was made of blood. The gene calls are TRBV28 and TRBJ2-7; possible D gene TRBD1, 6 bases. The receptor was isolated from a man in his sixties in good health. The CDR3 sequence: CASSTGPSYEQYF. The CDR3, as DNA: TGTGCCAGCAGTACAGGGCCTTCCTACGAGCAGTACTTC.